This TCR beta chain is from a study of response to subunit inactivated influenza vaccine (dated by TCRdb to between 2018 and 2020). Looking at the study overall: The study used deep quantitative T cell receptor repertoire profiling to track responses to a trivalent subunit inactivated influenza vaccine. Paper-wide results and their limitations: According to the authors, only a limited number of new T cells may be recruited by each seasonal influenza vaccination.

CDR1 and CDR2 (LGHDT, YNNKEL) derive from the germline V gene (reference sequence). From the cysteine through the phenylalanine, the CDR3 covers 16 amino acids. This entry keeps only the CDR3 DNA: 48 bases, framed from base 1. Unmatched junction bases come to 10, with V trimmed by 4 bases and J by 5 bases. In its sample, this clonotype was seen a few times. Its binding antigen is unknown. No much larger clone is present one base from it, and per-base qualities are unavailable. The library was obtained by RT-PCR. TCRdb shows the sequencer as Illumina HiSeq 2500. TCRdb reprocessed the public reads (quality trimming at Q25 with fastp, clone calling with MiXCR) and kept in-frame beta chains. Entries that share a CDR3 protein sequence are merged under the most common genes and DNA. The sample yields 500,000 to 600,000 distinct CDR3 sequences; around 15% were counted once. Jointly, the top ten make up approximately 10% of the sample.

This sequence uses TRBV3-1 and TRBJ2-1, and TRBD2 matches 8 of the central bases. This clonotype was obtained from a man aged 45 to 65 who received an inactivated influenza vaccine. Donor details come from another sample of the same person, matched by shared clones. Sequences were derived from PBMCs from blood, sampled 11 to 12 days after vaccination. The CDR3 has the sequence CASSRGLARSHNEQFF. The DNA reads as follows: TGTGCCAGCAGCCGAGGACTAGCTCGTAGCCACAATGAGCAGTTCTTC.